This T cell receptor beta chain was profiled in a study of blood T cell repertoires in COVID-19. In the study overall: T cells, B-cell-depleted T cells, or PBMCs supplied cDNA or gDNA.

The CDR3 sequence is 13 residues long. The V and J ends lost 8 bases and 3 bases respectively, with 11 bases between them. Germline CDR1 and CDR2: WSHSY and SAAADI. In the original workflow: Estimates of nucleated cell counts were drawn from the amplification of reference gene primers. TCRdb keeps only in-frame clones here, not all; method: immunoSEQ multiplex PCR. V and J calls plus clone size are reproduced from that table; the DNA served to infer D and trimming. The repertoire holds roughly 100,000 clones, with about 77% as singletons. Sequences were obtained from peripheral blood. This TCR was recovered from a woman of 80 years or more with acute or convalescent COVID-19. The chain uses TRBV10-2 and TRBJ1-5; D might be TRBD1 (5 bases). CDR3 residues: CASAAGLNQPQHF. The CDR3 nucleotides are TGCGCCAGCGCGGCGGGGCTCAATCAGCCCCAGCATTTT.